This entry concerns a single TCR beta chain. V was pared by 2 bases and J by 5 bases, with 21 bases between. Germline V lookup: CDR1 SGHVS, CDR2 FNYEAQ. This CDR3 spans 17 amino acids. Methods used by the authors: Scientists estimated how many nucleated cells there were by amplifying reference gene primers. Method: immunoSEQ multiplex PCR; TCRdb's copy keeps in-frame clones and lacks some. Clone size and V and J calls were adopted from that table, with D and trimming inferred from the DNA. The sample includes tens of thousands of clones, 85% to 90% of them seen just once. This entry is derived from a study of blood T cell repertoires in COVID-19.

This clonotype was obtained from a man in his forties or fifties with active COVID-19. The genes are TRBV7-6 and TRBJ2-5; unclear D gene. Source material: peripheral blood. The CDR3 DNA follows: TGTGCCAGCAGCTTAAATGGATTGAGGAGCCCCGCGGAGACCCAGTACTTC. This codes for CASSLNGLRSPAETQYF.